One sample yielded the 17 T cell receptor beta chains listed below, sequenced in a study of spatial heterogeneity in lung cancer. Study-wide results and limits: The number of expanded tumor alpha and beta chains correlated with mutation number.

From the 5' RACE reads, TCRdb called clonotypes with MiXCR, one entry per CDR3 protein. The table records some 9,000 distinct CDR3 sequences, roughly an eighth of them present only once. No antigen is known for these receptors. Time point: sample taken at primary tumor resection. This material consisted of lung tumor tissue, taken at surgery. The receptors were gathered from a male donor with early-stage non-small cell lung cancer.

Judged by abundance, this clonotype is large. With the library built for alpha chains, this beta chain is off target and its frequency is not meaningful. The chain combines TRBV2 with TRBJ2-1; no clear D. This CDR3 contains 11 residues. Germline V lookup: CDR1 SNHLY, CDR2 FYNNEI. V lost 1 base to trimming and J lost 10 bases, with 5 bases between them. The DNA for the CDR3 is TGTGCCAGCAGTGAAGAGCTAGAGCAGTTCTTC. Protein product: CASSEELEQFF.

Many counts were recorded for this clonotype. This beta chain was picked up by a library intended for alpha chains and is off target, so its count carries little meaning. V is TRBV9 and J is TRBJ2-2; TRBD1 agrees at 7 bases. The CDR3 extends over 13 amino acids. The germline CDR1 and CDR2 sequences are SGDLS and YYNGEE. V trimming: 4 bases; J trimming: 4 bases; junction bases outside the gene matches: 1. The CDR3 loop is CASSRTGTGELFF. CDR3 bases: TGTGCCAGCAGCAGGACAGGCACCGGGGAGCTGTTTTTT. Combining the CDR3 with reference TRBV9 and TRBJ2-2 gives the whole variable domain DSGVTQTPKHLITATGQRVTLRCSPRSGDLSVYWYQQSLDQGLQFLIQYYNGEERAKGNILERFSAQQFPDLHSELNLSSLELGDSALYFCASSRTGTGELFFGEGSRLTVL.

With respect to this clonotype: A library made for alpha chains picked up this beta chain off target, so its size means little. V is TRBV20-1 and J is TRBJ2-3, with 10 bases aligning to TRBD2. This CDR3 spans 14 amino acids. The V gene's germline CDR1 is DFQATT and CDR2 SNEGSKA (reference sequence). The junction had 7 bases not matched to a gene; V was cut back by 6 bases and J by 4 bases. In nucleotides, the CDR3 is TGCAGTGCCTTAGCGGGAGGATCCGCAGATACGCAGTATTTT. Translated, it gives CSALAGGSADTQYF.

This clonotype rates as medium-sized (0.01 to 0.1%). Found in a library prepared for alpha chains, this beta chain is an off-target read, and its abundance has little meaning. The genes are TRBV4-2 and TRBJ2-7, with a possible D match to TRBD2 (5 bases). Trimming removed 2 bases at V and 7 bases at J, with 6 bases between. The CDR3 spans 11 residues. CDR1 LGHNA and CDR2 YNFKEQ come from the germline V gene. The CDR3 protein is CASSQRGEQYF. The CDR3 DNA reads TGTGCCAGCAGCCAACGCGGGGAGCAGTACTTC.

This clonotype is labeled medium-sized. For a library built for alpha chains, this beta chain is a stray read; little rests on its size. The chain links TRBV6-1 to TRBJ1-1; 11 bases align to TRBD1. This CDR3 spans 14 amino acids. The germline gives CDR1 MNHNS, CDR2 SASEGT. V shed 6 bases and J 7 bases; nucleotides not matched to a gene: 7. The CDR3 DNA is TGTGCCAGCAGGGGGGGACAGGGGGTGAGTGAAGCTTTCTTT. Amino acids: CASRGGQGVSEAFF.

This clonotype has ten or more counts. This beta chain is a stray sequence in a library constructed for alpha chains; its clone size is not meaningful. The J gene is TRBJ2-2, the V gene TRBV6-5, with 9 bases fitting TRBD2. CDR1 is MNHEY and CDR2 is SVGAGI in the germline V gene. The J segment lost 8 bases and the V segment lost 8 bases, leaving 9 bases of the junction unmatched. This CDR3 has 14 residues. The CDR3: CASQRGALKGELFF. As DNA, the CDR3 is TGTGCCAGCCAGCGGGGGGCTCTCAAGGGGGAGCTGTTTTTT.

This clonotype occurred many times. The library was designed around alpha chains, so this beta chain is a stray read whose abundance carries little weight. V is TRBV20-1 and J is TRBJ2-7; D is unclear. With 3 bases removed from V and 2 bases from J, the gap between germline ends came to 11 bases. Germline V CDR1 and CDR2: DFQATT, SNEGSKA (reference sequence). This CDR3 contains 13 residues. In DNA, the CDR3 is TGCAGTGCTAGGGGCGGTGGTCCCTACGAGCAGTACTTC. Protein: CSARGGGPYEQYF.

This clonotype was counted at least ten times. This beta chain came through as a stray read in a library set up for alpha chains, and its size says little. The J gene is TRBJ2-1, the V gene TRBV10-3; D tentatively fits TRBD1 or TRBD2 (5 bases each). Trimming stripped 10 bases from V and 4 bases from J, with 11 bases between. Germline V gives CDR1 ENHRY, CDR2 SYGVKD. The CDR3 runs 12 residues. The CDR3 here is CATLGEYNEQFF. In nucleotides, the CDR3 is TGTGCCACACTAGGGGAATACAATGAGCAGTTCTTC.

This clonotype has ten or more counts. The library was designed around alpha chains, so this beta chain is a stray read whose abundance carries little weight. V gene TRBV12-3 or TRBV12-4 combines with J gene TRBJ2-1; possibly TRBD1 for D (6 bases). The CDR3 is 15 residues long. Between the trimmed V and J ends, which lost 6 bases and 5 bases, there was a span of 17 bases. The CDR3 nucleotides read TGTGCCAGCAGCGTTACACAGGGTCGGAACAATGAGCAGTTCTTC. This sequence encodes CASSVTQGRNNEQFF.

A note on this clonotype: As an off-target read in a library built for alpha chains, this beta chain has a frequency of little significance. The chain joins TRBV6-6 to TRBJ1-1, with D possibly being TRBD1 (6 bases). Trimming pared 7 bases from V and 8 bases from J, leaving 14 bases between. The CDR3 extends over 12 amino acids. Germline assignment: CDR1 MNHNY and CDR2 SVGAGI (reference sequence). Here the CDR3 DNA reads TGTGCCAGCAATCTAGGTGACAGGGAAGCTTTCTTT. This sequence encodes CASNLGDREAFF.

This clonotype counts as medium-sized. This beta chain is an off-target read within a library intended for alpha chains, so its frequency means little. This chain links TRBV11-2 with TRBJ1-1; D call uncertain. The V and J ends lost 0 bases and 6 bases respectively, with 5 bases between them. CDR1 is SGHAT and CDR2 is FQNNGV in the germline V gene. This CDR3 has 12 residues. For the CDR3, the DNA is TGTGCCAGCAGCTTAGAGTTTCCTGAAGCTTTCTTT. It is translated as CASSLEFPEAFF.

This clonotype was counted ten times or more. Within a library made for alpha chains, this beta chain is off target, and its count is uninformative. The chain recombines TRBV11-2 with TRBJ2-5; D gene unclear. With 5 bases removed from V and 4 bases from J, the gap between germline ends came to 14 bases. Per germline, CDR1 SGHAT and CDR2 FQNNGV. This CDR3 spans 14 amino acids. CDR3 coding DNA: TGTGCCAGCAGCCTAGGGCCCGAAGGAGAGACCCAGTACTTC. This sequence encodes CASSLGPEGETQYF.

By frequency in the sample, this clonotype is large (0.1 to 1%). As an off-target read in a library built for alpha chains, this beta chain has a frequency of little significance. The chain recombines TRBV3-1 with TRBJ2-7; weak D call: TRBD1 (6 bases). The V and J ends lost 2 bases and 2 bases respectively, with 10 bases between them. Germline loops: CDR1 LGHDT, CDR2 YNNKEL (reference sequence). This CDR3 is 14 amino acids long. CDR3 loop: CASSQRGSTYEQYF. The CDR3 DNA sequence: TGTGCCAGCAGCCAAAGGGGGTCCACCTACGAGCAGTACTTC.

This clonotype was observed a single time. The library was designed around alpha chains, so this beta chain is a stray read whose abundance carries little weight. The rearrangement uses TRBV6-5 and TRBJ2-1; no clear D. The CDR3 length is 15 residues. V was clipped by 3 bases and J by 5 bases, with 14 bases between them. Germline V gene sequence: CDR1 MNHEY, CDR2 SVGAGI. As DNA, the CDR3 is TGTGCCAGCAGTTATAGTCCTCCGGCCGACAATGAGCAGTTCTTC. This codes for CASSYSPPADNEQFF.

Remarks on this clonotype: Found in a library prepared for alpha chains, this beta chain is an off-target read, and its abundance has little meaning. This chain joins TRBV11-2 and TRBJ2-4, with 9 bases that match TRBD1. The CDR3 spans 16 residues. The V segment lost 3 bases and the J segment 0 bases; nucleotides outside the gene matches: 3. Germline V gene lookup returns CDR1 SGHAT and CDR2 FQNNGV. The DNA for the CDR3 is TGTGCCAGCAGCTTTGAGACAGGGGGAGCCAAAAACATTCAGTACTTC. Translated, it gives CASSFETGGAKNIQYF. The variable domain in full, completed from reference TRBV11-2 and TRBJ2-4, reads EAGVAQSPRYKIIEKRQSVAFWCNPISGHATLYWYQQILGQGPKLLIQFQNNGVVDDSQLPKDRFSAERLKGVDSTLKIQPAKLEDSAVYLCASSFETGGAKNIQYFGAGTRLSVL.

Relative to its sample, this clonotype is medium-sized. The library was built for alpha chains, so this beta chain is an off-target read and its size means little. The chain combines TRBV11-2 with TRBJ1-1, with a tentative D call TRBD1 (5 bases). V was clipped by 2 bases and J by 3 bases, with 7 bases between them. Germline lookup yields CDR1 SGHAT and CDR2 FQNNGV. The CDR3 length is 13 residues. CDR3: CASSLTQDTEAFF. Written as DNA, the CDR3 is TGTGCCAGCAGCTTAACACAGGACACTGAAGCTTTCTTT.

At least ten counts were recorded for this clonotype. Being off target in a library aimed at alpha chains, this beta chain has a size of little meaning. The gene calls are TRBV5-4 and TRBJ2-7; TRBD1 matches at 8 bases. This CDR3 is 16 amino acids long. Germline values: CDR1 SGHNT, CDR2 YYREEE (reference sequence). The V segment lost 3 bases and the J segment 1 base; nucleotides outside the gene matches: 9. CDR3 bases: TGTGCCAGCAGCTCGACCCGGACAGGGTGGTCCTACGAGCAGTACTTC. Amino acid sequence: CASSSTRTGWSYEQYF.